This section outlines one T cell receptor (beta chain) sequence together with its context. Antigen specificity is unknown. The data were obtained in a study of identical twins. Points from the study as a whole: Researchers reported weaker excess twin sharing in beta out-of-frame sequences.

TCRdb re-called the 5' RACE reads through MiXCR, storing one row per CDR3 protein. In the table there are fewer than 500,000 distinct CDR3 sequences, around 24% of which are singletons. The data were also submitted as part of a second study, on T cells expressing NK-cell markers.

Source material: CD4+ T cells sorted from blood. This receptor was identified in a woman younger than 35 in good health.

The CDR3 loop is CASSEARRREQFF. In DNA, the CDR3 is TGTGCCAGCAGCGAGGCGAGGCGCCGCGAGCAGTTCTTC. This chain connects TRBV9 to TRBJ2-1; D is unresolved. Germline V lookup: CDR1 SGDLS, CDR2 YYNGEE. The CDR3 extends over 13 amino acids. The germline V and J ends were trimmed by 3 bases and 10 bases, with 14 bases remaining between them. Full variable domain (remainder filled in from reference TRBV9 and TRBJ2-1): DSGVTQTPKHLITATGQRVTLRCSPRSGDLSVYWYQQSLDQGLQFLIQYYNGEERAKGNILERFSAQQFPDLHSELNLSSLELGDSALYFCASSEARRREQFFGPGTRLTVL.